The rows below give T cell receptor beta chains drawn from one sample of a study of blood T cell repertoires in COVID-19. Profiling relied on immunoSEQ multiplex PCR, and the TCRdb table lists in-frame clones only, not all of them. The sample gives about 59,000 clones, roughly 78% of which show up once; 3% to 4% is in the top ten. The specimen was peripheral blood. The receptors were gathered from a man aged 55 to 70 with acute or convalescent COVID-19. Both conserved end residues are part of each CDR3. The order of the fields is clone size, D gene, J gene, V gene, CDR3 protein, CDR3 DNA. A D gene is named only where the DNA matches it firmly. Size is omitted from some rows. Given values are once, few, many or a class for expanded clones.

clone size: -; D gene: -; J gene: TRBJ1-2; V gene: TRBV28; CDR3 protein: CASSSGAYGYTF; CDR3 DNA: TGTGCCAGCAGTTCAGGGGCCTATGGCTACACCTTC
clone size: -; D gene: -; J gene: TRBJ1-5; V gene: TRBV28; CDR3 protein: CASNFRGIEQPQHF; CDR3 DNA: TGTGCCAGCAATTTCAGGGGAATAGAGCAGCCCCAGCATTTT
clone size: -; D gene: -; J gene: TRBJ2-5; V gene: TRBV7-9; CDR3 protein: CASSLVGNQETQYF; CDR3 DNA: TGTGCCAGCAGCTTAGTGGGCAACCAAGAGACCCAGTACTTC
clone size: -; D gene: TRBD1; J gene: TRBJ1-4; V gene: TRBV6-5; CDR3 protein: CASSRTGFNEKLFF; CDR3 DNA: TGTGCCAGCAGTCGGACAGGCTTTAATGAAAAACTGTTTTTT
clone size: -; D gene: TRBD1; J gene: TRBJ2-7; V gene: TRBV10-1; CDR3 protein: CASSESKSGTGGEQYF; CDR3 DNA: TGCGCCAGCAGTGAGTCGAAGTCCGGGACAGGGGGCGAGCAGTACTTC
clone size: few; D gene: -; J gene: TRBJ1-6; V gene: TRBV28; CDR3 protein: CASTEGGALNNSPLHF; CDR3 DNA: TGTGCCAGCACCGAGGGGGGGGCTTTGAATAATTCACCCCTCCACTTT
clone size: -; D gene: TRBD2; J gene: TRBJ2-7; V gene: TRBV5-1; CDR3 protein: CASSLALAGAEQYF; CDR3 DNA: TGCGCCAGCAGCTTGGCCCTAGCGGGAGCCGAGCAGTACTTC
clone size: -; D gene: -; J gene: TRBJ1-2; V gene: TRBV4-1; CDR3 protein: CASSQDQGQMNYGYTF; CDR3 DNA: TGCGCCAGCAGCCAAGATCAAGGACAGATGAACTATGGCTACACCTTC
clone size: -; D gene: TRBD2; J gene: TRBJ2-7; V gene: TRBV6-1; CDR3 protein: CASSPGTSGGYEQYF; CDR3 DNA: TGTGCCAGCAGTCCAGGGACTAGCGGGGGCTACGAGCAGTACTTC
clone size: -; D gene: TRBD1; J gene: TRBJ1-4; V gene: TRBV4-1; CDR3 protein: CASSQDHQQGGVEKLFF; CDR3 DNA: TGCGCCAGCAGCCAAGATCATCAGCAGGGGGGCGTTGAAAAACTGTTTTTT
clone size: -; D gene: TRBD2; J gene: TRBJ2-7; V gene: TRBV7-2; CDR3 protein: CASSPQRGGKAEQYF; CDR3 DNA: TGTGCCAGCAGCCCTCAGCGGGGGGGGAAAGCCGAGCAGTACTTC
clone size: -; D gene: -; J gene: TRBJ1-5; V gene: TRBV2; CDR3 protein: CASSPDFNQPQHF; CDR3 DNA: TGTGCCAGCAGTCCCGACTTTAATCAGCCCCAGCATTTT
clone size: once; D gene: -; J gene: TRBJ2-1; V gene: TRBV6-5; CDR3 protein: CASSRLASNEQFF; CDR3 DNA: TGTGCCAGCAGTCGTCTAGCCAGCAATGAGCAGTTCTTC
clone size: -; D gene: TRBD1; J gene: TRBJ2-7; V gene: TRBV7-2; CDR3 protein: CASSLSTLGQIPYEQYF; CDR3 DNA: TGTGCCAGCAGCTTATCAACCTTGGGACAGATTCCCTACGAGCAGTACTTC
clone size: -; D gene: -; J gene: TRBJ2-3; V gene: TRBV5-4; CDR3 protein: CASSLFSFVARGTDTQYF; CDR3 DNA: TGTGCCAGCAGCTTGTTTTCTTTCGTAGCGCGGGGCACAGATACGCAGTATTTT
clone size: -; D gene: -; J gene: TRBJ1-1; V gene: TRBV19; CDR3 protein: CASSIDRRPTEAFF; CDR3 DNA: TGTGCCAGTAGTATAGATCGCAGGCCCACTGAAGCTTTCTTT
clone size: -; D gene: TRBD1; J gene: TRBJ1-6; V gene: TRBV10-2; CDR3 protein: CASSPGGRDNSPLHF; CDR3 DNA: TGCGCCAGCAGTCCAGGGGGCAGGGATAATTCACCCCTCCACTTT
clone size: few; D gene: TRBD1; J gene: TRBJ1-2; V gene: TRBV12-3/TRBV12-4; CDR3 protein: CASTVGQGYGYTF; CDR3 DNA: TGTGCCAGCACCGTGGGACAGGGGTATGGCTACACCTTC
clone size: -; D gene: -; J gene: TRBJ2-3; V gene: TRBV28; CDR3 protein: CASSLPRRDKGFMPDTQYF; CDR3 DNA: TGTGCCAGCAGTTTACCCCGCCGGGACAAGGGGTTCATGCCAGATACGCAGTATTTT
clone size: -; D gene: -; J gene: TRBJ2-7; V gene: TRBV9; CDR3 protein: CASSVGHDRIYEQYF; CDR3 DNA: TGTGCCAGCAGCGTAGGACACGACAGGATCTACGAGCAGTACTTC
clone size: -; D gene: -; J gene: TRBJ2-7; V gene: TRBV27; CDR3 protein: CASSSPGVGEQYF; CDR3 DNA: TGTGCCAGCAGTAGCCCAGGGGTCGGGGAGCAGTACTTC
clone size: -; D gene: -; J gene: TRBJ2-4; V gene: TRBV19; CDR3 protein: CASSGLHLTLGSHIQYF; CDR3 DNA: TGTGCCAGTAGTGGGCTCCATCTCACCCTGGGCAGTCACATTCAGTACTTC
clone size: few; D gene: -; J gene: TRBJ1-2; V gene: TRBV30; CDR3 protein: CAWSWGGDNYGYTF; CDR3 DNA: TGTGCCTGGAGTTGGGGGGGAGACAACTATGGCTACACCTTC
clone size: -; D gene: -; J gene: TRBJ1-1; V gene: TRBV2; CDR3 protein: CASSGGRQEVNTEAFF; CDR3 DNA: TGTGCCAGCAGTGGGGGAAGACAGGAGGTGAACACTGAAGCTTTCTTT
clone size: -; D gene: -; J gene: TRBJ1-2; V gene: TRBV6-1; CDR3 protein: CASSEAGVYGYTF; CDR3 DNA: TGTGCCAGCAGTGAAGCAGGGGTCTATGGCTACACCTTC
clone size: few; D gene: -; J gene: TRBJ2-7; V gene: TRBV7-2; CDR3 protein: CASSLSPTYEQYF; CDR3 DNA: TGTGCCAGCAGCTTAAGCCCGACCTACGAGCAGTACTTC
clone size: few; D gene: TRBD1; J gene: TRBJ2-7; V gene: TRBV3-1/TRBV3-2; CDR3 protein: CASSQGNRDRGYYEQYF; CDR3 DNA: TGTGCCAGCAGCCAGGGTAACCGGGACAGGGGGTATTACGAGCAGTACTTC
clone size: -; D gene: TRBD1; J gene: TRBJ1-1; V gene: TRBV29-1; CDR3 protein: CSAVPGQRMNTEAFF; CDR3 DNA: TGCAGCGCCGTCCCGGGACAGAGGATGAACACTGAAGCTTTCTTT
clone size: -; D gene: -; J gene: TRBJ2-7; V gene: TRBV5-1; CDR3 protein: CASSLGSSYEQYF; CDR3 DNA: TGCGCCAGCAGCTTGGGGAGTTCCTACGAGCAGTACTTC
clone size: few; D gene: -; J gene: TRBJ2-3; V gene: TRBV4-3; CDR3 protein: CASSLHSTTDTQYF; CDR3 DNA: TGCGCCAGCAGCCTGCACAGTACCACAGATACGCAGTATTTT
clone size: -; D gene: TRBD2; J gene: TRBJ2-7; V gene: TRBV6-5; CDR3 protein: CASSWTSDLVSYEQYF; CDR3 DNA: TGTGCCAGCAGTTGGACTAGCGATCTTGTTTCCTACGAGCAGTACTTC
clone size: -; D gene: -; J gene: TRBJ2-3; V gene: TRBV24-1; CDR3 protein: CATGGGETDTQYF; CDR3 DNA: TGTGCTACCGGAGGGGGCGAGACAGATACGCAGTATTTT
clone size: -; D gene: -; J gene: TRBJ2-7; V gene: TRBV6-4; CDR3 protein: CASSVPYMTGVPYEQYF; CDR3 DNA: TGTGCCAGCAGTGTACCGTATATGACAGGAGTTCCCTACGAGCAGTACTTC
clone size: -; D gene: -; J gene: TRBJ1-1; V gene: TRBV6-5; CDR3 protein: CASSYGLSGGEAFF; CDR3 DNA: TGTGCCAGCAGTTACGGATTGAGCGGAGGGGAAGCTTTCTTT
clone size: -; D gene: -; J gene: TRBJ2-2; V gene: TRBV4-3; CDR3 protein: CASSQDFTGVENTGELFF; CDR3 DNA: TGCGCCAGCAGCCAAGATTTCACGGGAGTCGAAAACACCGGGGAGCTGTTTTTT
clone size: -; D gene: TRBD2; J gene: TRBJ2-1; V gene: TRBV7-3; CDR3 protein: CASSLAGREYNEQFF; CDR3 DNA: TGTGCCAGCAGCTTAGCGGGGAGGGAATACAATGAGCAGTTCTTC
clone size: -; D gene: TRBD1; J gene: TRBJ1-6; V gene: TRBV7-2; CDR3 protein: CASSQMGQYSPLHF; CDR3 DNA: TGTGCCAGCAGCCAAATGGGACAGTATTCACCCCTCCACTTT
clone size: -; D gene: -; J gene: TRBJ2-3; V gene: TRBV6-5; CDR3 protein: CASSYLNPGADTQYF; CDR3 DNA: TGTGCCAGCAGTTACTTAAACCCAGGGGCAGATACGCAGTATTTT
clone size: -; D gene: -; J gene: TRBJ1-3; V gene: TRBV19; CDR3 protein: CASSIRLLSGNTIYF; CDR3 DNA: TGTGCCAGTAGTATAAGACTGCTCTCTGGAAACACCATATATTTT
clone size: -; D gene: -; J gene: TRBJ1-1; V gene: TRBV27; CDR3 protein: CASSLGGPLNTEAFF; CDR3 DNA: TGTGCCAGCAGTTTAGGAGGTCCTTTGAACACTGAAGCTTTCTTT
clone size: -; D gene: -; J gene: TRBJ2-7; V gene: TRBV13; CDR3 protein: CASSQRGRDDSYEQYF; CDR3 DNA: TGTGCCAGCAGCCAGAGAGGGCGGGATGATTCCTACGAGCAGTACTTC
clone size: -; D gene: -; J gene: TRBJ1-2; V gene: TRBV4-3; CDR3 protein: CASSQEPGAGYTF; CDR3 DNA: TGCGCCAGCAGCCAAGAACCAGGGGCTGGCTACACCTTC
clone size: once; D gene: -; J gene: TRBJ2-2; V gene: TRBV28; CDR3 protein: CASMEGGTGELFF; CDR3 DNA: TGTGCCAGCATGGAAGGGGGCACCGGGGAGCTGTTTTTT
clone size: -; D gene: -; J gene: TRBJ1-2; V gene: TRBV29-1; CDR3 protein: CSGGGGYGYTF; CDR3 DNA: TGCAGCGGTGGCGGCGGCTATGGCTACACCTTC
clone size: -; D gene: -; J gene: TRBJ2-5; V gene: TRBV7-9; CDR3 protein: CASSLDTRSGWETQYF; CDR3 DNA: TGTGCCAGCAGCTTAGATACAAGATCGGGTTGGGAGACCCAGTACTTC
clone size: few; D gene: TRBD1; J gene: TRBJ1-1; V gene: TRBV5-1; CDR3 protein: CASKGAGQGAGTEAFF; CDR3 DNA: TGCGCCAGCAAGGGTGCTGGACAGGGGGCGGGGACTGAAGCTTTCTTT
clone size: -; D gene: -; J gene: TRBJ2-7; V gene: TRBV2; CDR3 protein: CASSVWGAYEQYF; CDR3 DNA: TGTGCCAGCAGTGTTTGGGGGGCCTACGAGCAGTACTTC
clone size: -; D gene: TRBD1; J gene: TRBJ2-5; V gene: TRBV24-1; CDR3 protein: CATSDPGQGEETQYF; CDR3 DNA: TGTGCCACCAGTGATCCTGGACAGGGGGAAGAGACCCAGTACTTC
clone size: -; D gene: TRBD1; J gene: TRBJ1-6; V gene: TRBV7-2; CDR3 protein: CASSPGTGPSPLHF; CDR3 DNA: TGTGCCAGCAGCCCCGGGACAGGGCCTTCACCCCTCCACTTT
clone size: -; D gene: TRBD2; J gene: TRBJ2-2; V gene: TRBV6-2/TRBV6-3; CDR3 protein: CASSYAGVTGELFF; CDR3 DNA: TGTGCCAGCAGTTATGCGGGAGTCACCGGGGAGCTGTTTTTT
clone size: -; D gene: TRBD1; J gene: TRBJ1-1; V gene: TRBV13; CDR3 protein: CASSLTRTGKNTEAFF; CDR3 DNA: TGTGCCAGCAGCTTGACGCGGACAGGGAAGAACACTGAAGCTTTCTTT
clone size: -; D gene: TRBD1; J gene: TRBJ1-2; V gene: TRBV28; CDR3 protein: CASTRTGGYGYTF; CDR3 DNA: TGTGCCAGCACCCGGACAGGGGGTTATGGCTACACCTTC
clone size: -; D gene: TRBD1; J gene: TRBJ1-1; V gene: TRBV6-5; CDR3 protein: CASSSRQGSRTEAFF; CDR3 DNA: TGTGCCAGCAGTAGCCGACAGGGATCGAGGACTGAAGCTTTCTTT
clone size: -; D gene: -; J gene: TRBJ1-1; V gene: TRBV11-2; CDR3 protein: CASSRAGTEAFF; CDR3 DNA: TGTGCCAGCAGCCGGGCGGGCACTGAAGCTTTCTTT
clone size: -; D gene: -; J gene: TRBJ2-7; V gene: TRBV19; CDR3 protein: CASSSRSYEQYF; CDR3 DNA: TGTGCCAGTAGTTCCCGGTCGTACGAGCAGTACTTC
clone size: -; D gene: TRBD2; J gene: TRBJ2-1; V gene: TRBV12-3/TRBV12-4; CDR3 protein: CASILGLAGEQFF; CDR3 DNA: TGTGCCAGCATTCTCGGACTAGCGGGGGAGCAGTTCTTC